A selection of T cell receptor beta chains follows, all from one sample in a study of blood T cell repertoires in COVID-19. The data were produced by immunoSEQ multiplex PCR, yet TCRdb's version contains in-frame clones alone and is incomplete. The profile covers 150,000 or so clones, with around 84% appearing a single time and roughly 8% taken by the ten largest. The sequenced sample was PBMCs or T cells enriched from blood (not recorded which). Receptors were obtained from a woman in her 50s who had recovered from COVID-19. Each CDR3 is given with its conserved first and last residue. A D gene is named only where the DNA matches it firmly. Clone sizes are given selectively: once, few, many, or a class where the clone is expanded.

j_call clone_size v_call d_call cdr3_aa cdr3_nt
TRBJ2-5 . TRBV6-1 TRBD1 CASSEAPGGGETQYF TGTGCCAGCAGTGAAGCCCCAGGGGGCGGAGAGACCCAGTACTTC
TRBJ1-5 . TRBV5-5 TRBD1 CASSSLGQDSNQPQHF TGTGCCAGCAGCTCACTCGGACAGGATAGCAATCAGCCCCAGCATTTT
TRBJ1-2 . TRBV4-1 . CASSQDAGSSSYGYTF TGCGCCAGCAGCCAAGATGCGGGCAGCTCCAGCTATGGCTACACCTTC
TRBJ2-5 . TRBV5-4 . CASSPQTAGKETQYF TGTGCCAGCAGCCCCCAGACGGCGGGTAAAGAGACCCAGTACTTC
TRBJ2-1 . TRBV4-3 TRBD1 CASSQGQPNSGQFF TGCGCCAGCAGCCAGGGACAGCCAAACTCCGGGCAGTTCTTC
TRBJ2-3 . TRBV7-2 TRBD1 CATRTGGSDTQYF TGTGCCACCAGGACAGGGGGATCAGATACGCAGTATTTT
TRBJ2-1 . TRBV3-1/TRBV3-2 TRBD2 CASSQDAGGRHEQFF TGTGCCAGCAGCCAAGATGCGGGAGGGCGGCATGAGCAGTTCTTC
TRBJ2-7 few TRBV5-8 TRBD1 CASSLPGTGVINRYF TGTGCCAGCAGCTTGCCAGGGACAGGGGTAATTAATCGGTACTTC
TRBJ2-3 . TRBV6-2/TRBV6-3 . CASSYLTPWLSTDTQYF TGTGCCAGCAGTTACTTAACGCCGTGGCTTAGCACAGATACGCAGTATTTT
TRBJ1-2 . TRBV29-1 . CSASRQVSNYGYTF TGCAGCGCATCCCGACAGGTTTCTAACTATGGCTACACCTTC
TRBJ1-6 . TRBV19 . CASSKDRASPLHF TGTGCCAGTAGTAAGGACAGAGCTTCACCCCTCCACTTT
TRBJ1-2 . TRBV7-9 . CASSLTPQSYTF TGTGCCAGCAGCTTAACCCCTCAGAGCTACACCTTC
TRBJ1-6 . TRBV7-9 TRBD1 CASSLGTGADNSPLHF TGTGCCAGCAGCTTAGGGACAGGGGCGGATAATTCACCCCTCCACTTT
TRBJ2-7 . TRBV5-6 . CASSPRGGNPYEQYF TGTGCCAGCAGCCCGCGGGGCGGCAATCCCTACGAGCAGTACTTC
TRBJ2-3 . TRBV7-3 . CASSYASQGTQYF TGTGCCAGCAGCTACGCCTCACAGGGAACGCAGTATTTT
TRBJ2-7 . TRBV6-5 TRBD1 CASSPYGTGPYEQYF TGTGCCAGCAGTCCATACGGGACAGGGCCCTACGAGCAGTACTTC
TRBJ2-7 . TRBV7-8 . CASSATGNEQYF TGTGCCAGCAGCGCGACGGGTAACGAGCAGTACTTC
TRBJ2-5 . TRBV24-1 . CATSAGETQYF TGTGCCACCAGTGCAGGAGAGACCCAGTACTTC
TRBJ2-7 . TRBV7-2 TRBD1 CASSLQGAGYEQYF TGTGCCAGCAGCTTACAGGGGGCCGGCTACGAGCAGTACTTC
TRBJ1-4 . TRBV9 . CASSAAQGMGEKLFF TGTGCCAGCAGCGCCGCGCAGGGGATGGGGGAAAAACTGTTTTTT
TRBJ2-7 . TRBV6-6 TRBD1 CASSHGQGGRQYF TGTGCCAGCAGCCACGGACAGGGAGGAAGGCAGTACTTC
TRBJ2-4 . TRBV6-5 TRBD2 CASRSAGVGENIQYF TGTGCCAGCAGATCCGCGGGAGTCGGGGAAAACATTCAGTACTTC
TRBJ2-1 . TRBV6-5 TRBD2 CASSYSGGGTHNEQFF TGTGCCAGCAGTTACTCTGGCGGGGGTACCCACAATGAGCAGTTCTTC
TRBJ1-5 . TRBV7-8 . CASSQWGDQPQHF TGTGCCAGCAGCCAGTGGGGGGATCAGCCCCAGCATTTT
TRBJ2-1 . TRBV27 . CASSFAGRNEQFF TGTGCCAGCAGTTTCGCGGGGCGGAATGAGCAGTTCTTC
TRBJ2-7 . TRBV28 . CASSLREDGEQYF TGTGCCAGCAGTTTGCGGGAAGATGGCGAGCAGTACTTC
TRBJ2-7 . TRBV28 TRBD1 CASTATGTGGGEQYF TGTGCCAGCACTGCGACCGGGACAGGGGGCGGCGAGCAGTACTTC
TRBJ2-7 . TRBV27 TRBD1 CASSLSTGIYEQYF TGTGCCAGCAGTCTTTCGACAGGGATCTACGAGCAGTACTTC
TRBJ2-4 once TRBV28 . CASRGSKNIQYF TGTGCCAGCAGGGGCTCCAAAAACATTCAGTACTTC
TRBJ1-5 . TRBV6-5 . CASSPPGDQPQHF TGTGCCAGCAGCCCACCGGGGGACCAGCCCCAGCATTTT
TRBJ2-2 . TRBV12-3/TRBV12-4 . CASRASDGELFF TGTGCCAGCAGGGCTAGCGACGGGGAGCTGTTTTTT
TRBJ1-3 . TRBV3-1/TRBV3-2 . CASSPFSGSSGNTIYF TGTGCCAGCAGCCCTTTCTCAGGAAGCTCTGGAAACACCATATATTTT
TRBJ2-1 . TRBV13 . CASSLVAGRDHNEQFF TGTGCCAGCAGCTTAGTTGCGGGACGGGACCACAATGAGCAGTTCTTC
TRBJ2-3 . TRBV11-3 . CASSVDSNTDTQYF TGTGCCAGCTCCGTGGACAGTAACACAGATACGCAGTATTTT
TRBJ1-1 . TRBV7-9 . CASSLGGLVNTEAFF TGTGCCAGCAGCTTAGGGGGGCTTGTGAACACTGAAGCTTTCTTT
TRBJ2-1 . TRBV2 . CASTGPGNEQFF TGTGCCAGCACGGGCCCAGGGAATGAGCAGTTCTTC
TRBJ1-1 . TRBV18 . CASSPRAGENTEAFF TGTGCCAGCTCACCAAGGGCAGGGGAGAACACTGAAGCTTTCTTT
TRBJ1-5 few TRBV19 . CASMSFSNQPQHF TGTGCCAGTATGAGTTTTAGCAATCAGCCCCAGCATTTT
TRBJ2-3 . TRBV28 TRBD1 CASSPATGGVYSTDTQYF TGTGCCAGCAGTCCCGCGACAGGGGGCGTATACAGTACAGATACGCAGTATTTT
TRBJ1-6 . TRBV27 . CASSLSQGYYNSPLHF TGTGCCAGCAGTTTATCGCAGGGTTACTATAATTCACCCCTCCACTTT
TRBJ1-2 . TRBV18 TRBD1 CASSPWTGQIYGYTF TGTGCCAGCTCACCTTGGACAGGGCAAATTTATGGCTACACCTTC
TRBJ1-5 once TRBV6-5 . CASSSSLDSNQPQHF TGTGCCAGCAGTTCCTCACTCGATAGCAATCAGCCCCAGCATTTT
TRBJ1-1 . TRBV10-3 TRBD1 CAISESNQMTGRVSTEAFF TGTGCCATCAGTGAGTCGAATCAAATGACAGGGAGAGTTAGCACTGAAGCTTTCTTT
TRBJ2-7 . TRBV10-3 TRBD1 CASGWDSSYEQYF TGTGCCAGCGGCTGGGACAGCTCCTACGAGCAGTACTTC
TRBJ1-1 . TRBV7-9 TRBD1 CASTSQGSSNTEAFF TGTGCCAGCACATCACAGGGGTCCTCGAACACTGAAGCTTTCTTT
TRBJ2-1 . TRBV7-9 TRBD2 CASSSLSSGPYNEQFF TGTGCCAGCAGCTCCCTGTCTAGCGGGCCCTACAATGAGCAGTTCTTC